The 20 T cell receptor beta chains given below trace back to one sample, sequenced in a study of blood T cell repertoires in COVID-19. This table comes from immunoSEQ multiplex PCR, and its TCRdb copy is limited to in-frame clones, with some not included. The table lists roughly 110,000 clones, around 86% of them singletons. Sequencing input: peripheral blood. The source is a man in his forties with acute or convalescent COVID-19.

The sample holds a few counts of this clone. The chain uses TRBV4-2 and TRBJ2-3; D perhaps matches TRBD2 (7 bases). Trimming took 2 bases from V and 5 from J, leaving 14 bases between them. This CDR3 has 15 residues. Germline V gene data show CDR1 as LGHNA and CDR2 as YNFKEQ. CDR3 region: CASSQTTGGVDTQYF. CDR3 nucleotides: TGTGCCAGCAGCCAAACGACGGGGGGCGTAGATACGCAGTATTTT.

The V call is TRBV25-1, the J call TRBJ2-5; 9 bases match TRBD1. Germline assignment: CDR1 MGHDK and CDR2 SYGVNS. V shed 9 bases, J shed 5 bases, and the junction held 13 bases outside the gene matches. The CDR3 runs 15 residues. DNA for the CDR3: TGTGCCAGTAGCCCAACCCGGACAGGGGTGGAGACCCAGTACTTC. This gives the protein CASSPTRTGVETQYF.

Many counts were recorded for this clone. The chain has TRBV19 and TRBJ1-1, with TRBD1 matching 8 bases. Germline lookup yields CDR1 LNHDA and CDR2 SQIVND (reference sequence). There are 15 residues in the CDR3. Trimming removed 1 base from V and 2 bases from J; junction bases left unmatched: 3. CDR3 amino acids: CASSIGQGINTEAFF. For the CDR3, the DNA is TGTGCCAGTAGTATAGGACAGGGGATCAACACTGAAGCTTTCTTT.

The chain links TRBV6-5 to TRBJ2-5; D remains ambiguous. V gave up 7 bases and J gave up 5 bases, with 20 bases separating them. Germline values: CDR1 MNHEY, CDR2 SVGAGI. This CDR3 contains 15 residues. The CDR3 loop reads CASNPRRGALETQYF. The DNA for the CDR3 is TGTGCCAGCAACCCACGCCGCGGTGCGCTGGAGACCCAGTACTTC.

The V gene is TRBV6-6, the J gene TRBJ1-4; possibly TRBD1 for D (5 bases). The CDR3 is made up of 15 amino acids. From germline, CDR1 is MNHNY and CDR2 SVGAGI (reference sequence). Deletions cut 2 bases from V and 8 bases from J, with 15 bases between. CDR3 protein: CASSYEGRAGEKLFF. The CDR3 DNA sequence: TGTGCCAGCAGTTACGAGGGCAGGGCGGGAGAAAAACTGTTTTTT.

The chain links TRBV30 to TRBJ1-1, with D possibly being TRBD1 (5 bases). The CDR3 contains 16 residues. With 4 bases removed from V and 1 base from J, the gap between germline ends came to 19 bases. Germline values: CDR1 GTSNPN, CDR2 SVGIG (reference sequence). The CDR3 bases are TGTGCCTGGACTAAACCGGGGGGTCGAGGGAACACTGAAGCTTTCTTT. It encodes CAWTKPGGRGNTEAFF.

The rearrangement uses TRBV9 and TRBJ1-1; no definite D call. The V end was cut by 0 bases, the J end by 3 bases, with 15 bases between. The germline V gene has CDR1 SGDLS and CDR2 YYNGEE. CDR3 size: 16 residues. For the CDR3, the DNA is TGTGCCAGCAGCGTAGGAGGAGGGATATTGGACACTGAAGCTTTCTTT. It yields the protein CASSVGGGILDTEAFF.

This chain connects TRBV4-3 to TRBJ2-2; 10 bases map to TRBD2. Germline CDR1 and CDR2: LGHNA and YSLEER. CDR3 length: 16 amino acids. The trim removed 4 bases at V and 7 bases at J, leaving 9 bases unmatched. Here the CDR3 reads CASSPLGSGGFGELFF. The CDR3 bases are TGCGCCAGCAGCCCCCTGGGTAGCGGGGGGTTCGGGGAGCTGTTTTTT.

For this clone: Its ends do not fully match the called genes, so a read error is possible. This chain uses TRBV7-2 with TRBJ1-2, with TRBD1 matching over 8 bases. The CDR3 spans 15 residues. Germline lookup yields CDR1 SGHTA and CDR2 FQGNSA. CDR3 sequence reads: CASTLNPPGGHGYTF. CDR3 nucleotides: TGTGCCAGCACCTTAAACCCTCCAGGGGGCCATGGCTACACCTTC. The full variable domain, with the rest looked up from reference TRBV7-2 and TRBJ1-2, is GAGVSQSPSNKVTEKGKDVELRCDPISGHTALYWYRQSLGQGLEFLIYFQGNSAPDKSGLPSDRFSAERTGGSVSTLTIQRTQQEDSAVYLCASTLNPPGGHGYTFGSGTRLTVV.

V usage is TRBV6-5 and J usage is TRBJ1-2; D uncertain. Per germline, CDR1 MNHEY and CDR2 SVGAGI. The CDR3 loop spans 14 amino acids. V was shortened by 7 bases and J by 4 bases, with 16 bases between the two germline ends. Here the CDR3 DNA reads TGTGCCAGCACGCCCTACGGACTGTCCTATGGCTACACCTTC. This gives the protein CASTPYGLSYGYTF.

V and J are TRBV7-9 and TRBJ2-1; 8 bases line up with TRBD1. Germline V gene data show CDR1 as SEHNR and CDR2 as FQNEAQ (reference sequence). Unmatched junction bases numbered 6, after V lost 5 bases and J lost 0 bases. This CDR3 comprises 16 residues. The CDR3, as DNA: TGTGCCAGCAGCCCCCGACAGGGGAGCTCCTACAATGAGCAGTTCTTC. Encoded protein: CASSPRQGSSYNEQFF.

The chain is built from TRBV9 and TRBJ2-7; TRBD1 agrees at 10 bases. The junction had 5 bases not matched to a gene; V was cut back by 4 bases and J by 4 bases. The CDR3 length is 14 residues. Germline V gives CDR1 SGDLS, CDR2 YYNGEE. CDR3 region: CASSFGQGGYEQYF. CDR3 in DNA: TGTGCCAGCAGCTTCGGACAGGGGGGGTACGAGCAGTACTTC. Complete variable domain (other parts from reference TRBV9 and TRBJ2-7): DSGVTQTPKHLITATGQRVTLRCSPRSGDLSVYWYQQSLDQGLQFLIQYYNGEERAKGNILERFSAQQFPDLHSELNLSSLELGDSALYFCASSFGQGGYEQYFGPGTRLTVT.

The chain has TRBV19 and TRBJ2-7; D remains unclear. Trimming removed 1 base at V and 0 bases at J, with 10 bases between. Germline CDR1 LNHDA, CDR2 SQIVND (reference sequence). The CDR3 length is 15 residues. The CDR3 sequence is CASSIVADTSYEQYF. In nucleotides, the CDR3 is TGTGCCAGTAGTATAGTTGCGGATACCTCCTACGAGCAGTACTTC.

This sequence joins TRBV30 and TRBJ1-1, with TRBD1 matching over 8 bases. The CDR3 extends over 14 amino acids. Germline trimming cut 0 bases from V and 7 bases from J; bases unmatched to any gene: 7. CDR1 is GTSNPN, CDR2 SVGIG, per germline (reference sequence). CDR3 DNA sequence: TGTGCCTGGAGTGTAAACCCAGGGGGCCATGAAGCTTTCTTT. Protein: CAWSVNPGGHEAFF.

The chain carries TRBV9 and TRBJ2-1; 8 positions match TRBD2. Unmatched junction bases numbered 16, after V lost 4 bases and J lost 10 bases. CDR3 length: 16 residues. Germline V gene sequence: CDR1 SGDLS, CDR2 YYNGEE. The CDR3 reads CASSPSSGGYYSEQFF. CDR3 nucleotide sequence: TGTGCCAGCAGCCCTTCAAGCGGGGGCTACTATTCGGAGCAGTTCTTC.

The chain combines TRBV27 with TRBJ2-2; 7 bases align to TRBD1. The V segment lost 5 bases and the J segment 9 bases; nucleotides outside the gene matches: 9. The CDR3 loop spans 14 amino acids. In germline, CDR1 is MNHEY, CDR2 SMNVEV (reference sequence). CDR3 bases: TGTGCCAGCAGTCCAGACAGGGTGGGGTGGGAGCTGTTTTTT. Translating it yields CASSPDRVGWELFF.

The genes are TRBV19 and TRBJ2-7; no clear D. This CDR3 has 15 amino acids. Trimming pared 0 bases from V and 3 bases from J, leaving 12 bases between. The germline gives CDR1 LNHDA, CDR2 SQIVND (reference sequence). CDR3 DNA: TGTGCCAGTAGTATAGAACAGAGTCGTTTCTACGAGCAGTACTTC. Translating gives CASSIEQSRFYEQYF.

The CDR3 nucleotides are TGTGCCAGCAGTCCCCAACCGGGACTACATTACGAGCAGTACTTC. This sequence encodes CASSPQPGLHYEQYF. The chain carries TRBV6-5 and TRBJ2-7; 7 bases fit TRBD2. V shed 5 bases, J shed 4 bases, and the junction held 11 bases outside the gene matches. The V gene's germline CDR1 is MNHEY and CDR2 SVGAGI. The length of the CDR3 is 15 residues.

This chain joins TRBV4-3 and TRBJ1-3; 9 nucleotides align to TRBD1. Germline values: CDR1 LGHNA, CDR2 YSLEER. With 4 bases clipped from V and 3 bases from J, the junction kept 10 bases outside the gene matches. CDR3 length equals 17 residues. The CDR3 DNA reads as TGCGCCAGCAGCCCAAATTTGGGACAGGGTTTTGGAAACACCATATATTTT. Amino acid sequence: CASSPNLGQGFGNTIYF.

In its sample, this clone was seen once. The V call is TRBV9, the J call TRBJ1-4; 10 nucleotides align to TRBD1. The CDR3 runs to 17 residues. CDR1 and CDR2 (germline): SGDLS, YYNGEE. J lost 5 bases, V lost 4 bases, and 11 bases had no gene match. The CDR3 loop is CASSQPTPGQGNEKLFF. The CDR3 coding sequence is TGTGCCAGCAGCCAACCCACCCCGGGACAGGGGAATGAAAAACTGTTTTTT. Complete variable domain (other parts from reference TRBV9 and TRBJ1-4): DSGVTQTPKHLITATGQRVTLRCSPRSGDLSVYWYQQSLDQGLQFLIQYYNGEERAKGNILERFSAQQFPDLHSELNLSSLELGDSALYFCASSQPTPGQGNEKLFFGSGTQLSVL.